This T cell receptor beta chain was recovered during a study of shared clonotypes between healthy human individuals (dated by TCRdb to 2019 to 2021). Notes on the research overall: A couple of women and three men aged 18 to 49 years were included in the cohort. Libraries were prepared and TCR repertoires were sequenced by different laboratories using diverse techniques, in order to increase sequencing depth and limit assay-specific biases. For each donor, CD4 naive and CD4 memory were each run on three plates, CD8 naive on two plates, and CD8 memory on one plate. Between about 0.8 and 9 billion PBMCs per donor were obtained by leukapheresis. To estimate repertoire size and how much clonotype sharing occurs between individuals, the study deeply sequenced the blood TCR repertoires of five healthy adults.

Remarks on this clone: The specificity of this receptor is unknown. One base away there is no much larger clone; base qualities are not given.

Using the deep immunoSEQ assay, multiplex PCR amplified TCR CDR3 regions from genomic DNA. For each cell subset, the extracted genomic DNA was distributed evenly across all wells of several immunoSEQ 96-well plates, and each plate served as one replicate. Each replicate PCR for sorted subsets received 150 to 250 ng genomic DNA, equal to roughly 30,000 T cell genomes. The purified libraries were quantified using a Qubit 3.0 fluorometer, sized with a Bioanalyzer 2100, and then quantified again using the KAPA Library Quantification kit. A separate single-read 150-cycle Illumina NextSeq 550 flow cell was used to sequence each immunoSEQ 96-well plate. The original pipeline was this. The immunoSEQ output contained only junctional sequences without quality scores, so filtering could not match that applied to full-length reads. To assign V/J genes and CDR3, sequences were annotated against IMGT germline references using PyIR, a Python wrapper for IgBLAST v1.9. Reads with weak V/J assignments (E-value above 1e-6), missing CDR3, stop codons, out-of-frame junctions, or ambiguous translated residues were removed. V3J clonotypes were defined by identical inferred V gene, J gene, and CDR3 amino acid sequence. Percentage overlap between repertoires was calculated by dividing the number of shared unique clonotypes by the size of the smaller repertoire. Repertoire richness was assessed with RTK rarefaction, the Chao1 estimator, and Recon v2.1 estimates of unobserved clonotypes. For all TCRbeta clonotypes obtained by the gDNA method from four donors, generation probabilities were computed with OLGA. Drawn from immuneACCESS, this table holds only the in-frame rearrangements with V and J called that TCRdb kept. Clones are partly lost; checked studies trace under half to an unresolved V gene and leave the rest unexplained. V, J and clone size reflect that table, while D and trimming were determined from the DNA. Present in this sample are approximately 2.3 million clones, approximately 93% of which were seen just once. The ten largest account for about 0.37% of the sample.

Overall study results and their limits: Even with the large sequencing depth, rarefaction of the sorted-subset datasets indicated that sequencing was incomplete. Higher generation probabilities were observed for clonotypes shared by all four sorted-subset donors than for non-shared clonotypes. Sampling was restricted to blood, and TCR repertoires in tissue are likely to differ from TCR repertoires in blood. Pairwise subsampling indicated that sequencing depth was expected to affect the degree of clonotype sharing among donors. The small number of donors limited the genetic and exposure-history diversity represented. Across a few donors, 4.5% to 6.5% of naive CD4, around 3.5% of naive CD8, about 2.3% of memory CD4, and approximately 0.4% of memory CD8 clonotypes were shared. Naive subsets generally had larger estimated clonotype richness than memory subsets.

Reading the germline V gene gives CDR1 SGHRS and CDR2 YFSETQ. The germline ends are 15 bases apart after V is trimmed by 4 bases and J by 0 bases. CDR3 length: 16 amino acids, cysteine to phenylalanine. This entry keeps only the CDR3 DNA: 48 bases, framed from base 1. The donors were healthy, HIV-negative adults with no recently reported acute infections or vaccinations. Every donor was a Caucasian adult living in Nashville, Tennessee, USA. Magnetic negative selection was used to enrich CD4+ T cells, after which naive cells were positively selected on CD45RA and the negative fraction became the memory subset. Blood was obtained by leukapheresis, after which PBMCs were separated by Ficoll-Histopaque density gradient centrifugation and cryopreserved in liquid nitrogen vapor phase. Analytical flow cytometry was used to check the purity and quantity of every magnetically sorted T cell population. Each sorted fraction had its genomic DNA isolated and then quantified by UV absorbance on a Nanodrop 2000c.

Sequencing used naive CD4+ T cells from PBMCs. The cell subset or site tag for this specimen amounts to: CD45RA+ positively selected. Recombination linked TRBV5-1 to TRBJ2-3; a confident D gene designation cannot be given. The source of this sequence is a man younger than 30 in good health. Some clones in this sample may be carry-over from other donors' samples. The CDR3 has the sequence CASSRPDGTSTDTQYF. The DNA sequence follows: TGCGCCAGCAGCCGCCCCGACGGCACTAGCACAGATACGCAGTATTTT.